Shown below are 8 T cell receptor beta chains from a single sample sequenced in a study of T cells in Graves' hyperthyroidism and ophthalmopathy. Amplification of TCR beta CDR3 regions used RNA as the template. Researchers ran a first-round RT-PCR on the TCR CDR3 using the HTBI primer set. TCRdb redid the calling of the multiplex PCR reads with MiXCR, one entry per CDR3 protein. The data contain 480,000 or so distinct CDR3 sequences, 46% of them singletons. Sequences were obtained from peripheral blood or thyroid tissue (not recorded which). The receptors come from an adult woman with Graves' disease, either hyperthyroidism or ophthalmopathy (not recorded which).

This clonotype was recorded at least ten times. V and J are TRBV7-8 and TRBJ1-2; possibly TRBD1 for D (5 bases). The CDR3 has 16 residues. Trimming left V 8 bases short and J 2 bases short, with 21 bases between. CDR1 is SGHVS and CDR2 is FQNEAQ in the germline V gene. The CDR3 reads CASLKDPGAANYGYTF. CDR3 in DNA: TGTGCCAGCTTGAAGGATCCCGGGGCAGCGAACTATGGCTACACCTTC.

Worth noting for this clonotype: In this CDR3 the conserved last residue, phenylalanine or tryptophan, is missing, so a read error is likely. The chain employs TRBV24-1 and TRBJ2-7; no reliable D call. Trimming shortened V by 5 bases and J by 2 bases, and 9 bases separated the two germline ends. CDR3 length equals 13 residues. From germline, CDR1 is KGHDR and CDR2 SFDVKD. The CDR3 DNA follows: TGTGCCACCAGTGCCTGGGATGCCTACGAGCAGTACCTC. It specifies CATSAWDAYEQYL.

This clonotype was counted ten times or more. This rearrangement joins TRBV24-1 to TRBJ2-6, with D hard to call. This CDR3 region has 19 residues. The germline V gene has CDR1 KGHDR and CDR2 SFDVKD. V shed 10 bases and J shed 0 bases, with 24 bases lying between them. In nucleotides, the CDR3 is TGTGCCACTCACCCAGGCGGCGGAATAAATAACTCTGGGGCCAACGTCCTGACTTTC. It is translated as CATHPGGGINNSGANVLTF.

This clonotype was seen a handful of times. The CDR3 loop reads CASSEGTGELFF. The CDR3 DNA sequence: TGTGCCAGCAGCGAGGGAACCGGGGAGCTGTTTTTT. The genes are TRBV9 and TRBJ2-2; D gene ambiguous. CDR1 SGDLS and CDR2 YYNGEE come from the germline V gene. The CDR3 is made up of 12 amino acids. Trimming left V 3 bases short and J 5 bases short, with 5 bases between.

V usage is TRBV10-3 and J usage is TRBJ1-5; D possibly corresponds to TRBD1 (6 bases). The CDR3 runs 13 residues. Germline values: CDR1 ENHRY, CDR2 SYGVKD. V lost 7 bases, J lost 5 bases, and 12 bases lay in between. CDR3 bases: TGTGCCATCAACAAGGGGGTGGATCAGCCCCAGCATTTT. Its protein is CAINKGVDQPQHF.

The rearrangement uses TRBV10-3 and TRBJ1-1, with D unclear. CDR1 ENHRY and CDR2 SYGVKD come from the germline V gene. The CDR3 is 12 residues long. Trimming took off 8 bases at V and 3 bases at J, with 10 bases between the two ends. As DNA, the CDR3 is TGTGCCATCGGATCGACGGACACTGAAGCTTTCTTT. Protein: CAIGSTDTEAFF.

Written as DNA, the CDR3 is TGCAGTGCTAGGGCGGGTAGGGAGACCCAGTACTTC. It yields the protein CSARAGRETQYF. V and J are TRBV20-1 and TRBJ2-5; perhaps TRBD2 as D (5 bases). Trimming removed 3 bases from V and 5 bases from J, with 10 bases in between. Germline V lookup: CDR1 DFQATT, CDR2 SNEGSKA (reference sequence). This CDR3 has 12 residues.

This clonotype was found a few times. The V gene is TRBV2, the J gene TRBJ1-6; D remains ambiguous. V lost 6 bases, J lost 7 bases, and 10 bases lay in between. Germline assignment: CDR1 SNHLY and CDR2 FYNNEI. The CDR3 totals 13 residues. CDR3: CASSSRPNSPLHF. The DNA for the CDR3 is TGTGCCAGCAGCTCCCGACCAAATTCACCCCTCCACTTT.